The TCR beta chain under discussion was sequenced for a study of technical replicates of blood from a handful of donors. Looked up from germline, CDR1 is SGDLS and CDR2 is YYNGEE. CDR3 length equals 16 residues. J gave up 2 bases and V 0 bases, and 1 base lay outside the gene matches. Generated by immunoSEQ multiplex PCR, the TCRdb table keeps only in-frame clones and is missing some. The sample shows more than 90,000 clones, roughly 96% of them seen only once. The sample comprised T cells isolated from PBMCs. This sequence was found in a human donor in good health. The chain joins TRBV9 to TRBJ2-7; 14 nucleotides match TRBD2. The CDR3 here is CASSVGLAGGPYEQYF. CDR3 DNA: TGTGCCAGCAGCGTAGGACTAGCGGGGGGGCCCTACGAGCAGTACTTC.